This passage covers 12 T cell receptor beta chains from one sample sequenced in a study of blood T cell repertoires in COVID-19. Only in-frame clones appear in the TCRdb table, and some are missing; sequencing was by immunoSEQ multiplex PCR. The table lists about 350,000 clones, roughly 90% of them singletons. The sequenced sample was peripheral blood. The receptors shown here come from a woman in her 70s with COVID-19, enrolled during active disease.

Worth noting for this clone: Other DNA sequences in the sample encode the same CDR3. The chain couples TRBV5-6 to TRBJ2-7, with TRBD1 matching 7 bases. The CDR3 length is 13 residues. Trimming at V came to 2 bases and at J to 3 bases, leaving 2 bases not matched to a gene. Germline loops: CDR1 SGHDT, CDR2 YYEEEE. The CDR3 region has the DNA TGTGCCAGCAGCTTCGGACAGGTCTACGAGCAGTACTTC. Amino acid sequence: CASSFGQVYEQYF.

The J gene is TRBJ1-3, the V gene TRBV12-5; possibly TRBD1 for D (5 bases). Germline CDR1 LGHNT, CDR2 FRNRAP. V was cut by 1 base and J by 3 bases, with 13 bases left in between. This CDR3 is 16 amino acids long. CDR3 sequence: CASGLAYGGGGNTIYF. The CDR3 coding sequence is TGTGCTAGTGGTTTGGCCTACGGGGGGGGTGGAAACACCATATATTTT.

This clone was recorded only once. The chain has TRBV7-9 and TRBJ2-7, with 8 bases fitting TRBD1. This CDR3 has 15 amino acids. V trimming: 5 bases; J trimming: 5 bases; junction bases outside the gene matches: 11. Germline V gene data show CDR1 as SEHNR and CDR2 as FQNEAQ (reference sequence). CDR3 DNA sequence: TGTGCCAGCAGCCCAGCACCGGACAGGGTAGACGAGCAGTACTTC. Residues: CASSPAPDRVDEQYF.

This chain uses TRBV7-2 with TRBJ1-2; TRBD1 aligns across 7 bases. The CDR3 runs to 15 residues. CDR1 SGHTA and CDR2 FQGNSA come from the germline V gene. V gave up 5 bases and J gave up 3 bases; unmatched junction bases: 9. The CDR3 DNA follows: TGTGCCAGCAGCCCGCGGACAGGAGGATACTATGGCTACACCTTC. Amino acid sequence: CASSPRTGGYYGYTF.

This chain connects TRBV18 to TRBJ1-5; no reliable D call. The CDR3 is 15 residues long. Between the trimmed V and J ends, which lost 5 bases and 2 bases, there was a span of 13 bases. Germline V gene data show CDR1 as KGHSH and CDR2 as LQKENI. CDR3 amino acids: CASSEDIYGNQPQHF. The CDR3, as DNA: TGTGCCAGCTCAGAAGACATCTATGGCAATCAGCCCCAGCATTTT.

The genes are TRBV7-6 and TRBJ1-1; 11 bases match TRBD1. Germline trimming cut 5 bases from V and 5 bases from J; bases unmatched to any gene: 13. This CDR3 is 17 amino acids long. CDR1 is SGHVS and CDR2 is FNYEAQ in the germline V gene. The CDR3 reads CASSLGQGANILTEAFF. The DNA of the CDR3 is TGTGCCAGCAGCCTCGGACAGGGGGCGAATATTTTAACTGAAGCTTTCTTT.

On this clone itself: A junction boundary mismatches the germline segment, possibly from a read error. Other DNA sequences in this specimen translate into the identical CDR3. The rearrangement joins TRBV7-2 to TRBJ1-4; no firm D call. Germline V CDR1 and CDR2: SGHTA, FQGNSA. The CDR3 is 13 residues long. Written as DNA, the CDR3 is TGCGCCAGCAGCATTTTGTTCGGTGTTAAACTGTTTTTT. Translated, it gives CASSILFGVKLFF.

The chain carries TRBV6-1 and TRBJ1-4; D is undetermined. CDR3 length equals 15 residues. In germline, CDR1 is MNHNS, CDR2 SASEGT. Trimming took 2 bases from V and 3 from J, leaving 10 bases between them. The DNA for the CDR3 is TGTGCCAGCAGTGAACGAGGTTGGCCTAATGAAAAACTGTTTTTT. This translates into CASSERGWPNEKLFF.

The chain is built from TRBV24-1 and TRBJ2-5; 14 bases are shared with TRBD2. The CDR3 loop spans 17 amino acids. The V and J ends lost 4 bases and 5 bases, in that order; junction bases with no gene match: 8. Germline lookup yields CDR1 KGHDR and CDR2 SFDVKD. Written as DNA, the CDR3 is TGTGCCACCAGTGACCCGACTAGCGGGGGGGCCTCGGAGACCCAGTACTTC. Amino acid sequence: CATSDPTSGGASETQYF.

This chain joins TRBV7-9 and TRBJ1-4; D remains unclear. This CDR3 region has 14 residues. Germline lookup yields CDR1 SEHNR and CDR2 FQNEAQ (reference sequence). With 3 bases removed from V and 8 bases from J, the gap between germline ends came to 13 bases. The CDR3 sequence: CASSFQTIREKLFF. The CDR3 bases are TGTGCCAGCAGCTTCCAGACAATTAGGGAAAAACTGTTTTTT.

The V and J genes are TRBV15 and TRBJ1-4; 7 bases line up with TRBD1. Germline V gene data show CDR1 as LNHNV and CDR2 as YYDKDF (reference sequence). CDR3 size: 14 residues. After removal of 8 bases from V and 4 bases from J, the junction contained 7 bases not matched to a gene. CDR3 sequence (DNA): TGTGCCACCTCCGGGACAGCAATTAATGAAAAACTGTTTTTT. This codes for CATSGTAINEKLFF.

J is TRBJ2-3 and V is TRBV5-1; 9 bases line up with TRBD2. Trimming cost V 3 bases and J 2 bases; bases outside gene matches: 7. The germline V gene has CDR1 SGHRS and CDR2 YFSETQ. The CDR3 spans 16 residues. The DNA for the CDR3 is TGCGCCAGCAGCTGGGTAGCGGGGGCCTTCACAGATACGCAGTATTTT. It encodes CASSWVAGAFTDTQYF. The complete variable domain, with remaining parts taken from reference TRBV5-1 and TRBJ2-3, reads KAGVTQTPRYLIKTRGQQVTLSCSPISGHRSVSWYQQTPGQGLQFLFEYFSETQRNKGNFPGRFSGRQFSNSRSEMNVSTLELGDSALYLCASSWVAGAFTDTQYFGPGTRLTVL.